What follows describes a single TCR beta chain. Its antigen is undetermined. The data are from a study of T cell responses to AZD1222 COVID-19 vaccine. Whole-study results and caveats: Epitopes outside B.1.351 and B.1.1.7 mutated regions reportedly drew nearly half of spike TCRs.

This table comes from immunoSEQ multiplex PCR, and its TCRdb copy is limited to in-frame clones, with some not included. The repertoire holds about 140,000 clones, with approximately 90% as singletons. The clonotype was recovered from an adult who received the AZD1222 COVID-19 vaccine. The input for sequencing was peripheral blood, taken 28 days after the second AZD1222 dose.

The CDR3 loop is CASSLSGATEAFF. The CDR3 nucleotides read TGTGCCAGCAGCTTATCGGGGGCCACTGAAGCTTTCTTT. The chain links TRBV7-3 to TRBJ1-1, with a tentative D call TRBD1 (6 bases). The germline gives CDR1 SGHTA, CDR2 FQGTGA. Trimming removed 2 bases from V and 4 bases from J, with 8 bases in between. The CDR3 spans 13 residues.